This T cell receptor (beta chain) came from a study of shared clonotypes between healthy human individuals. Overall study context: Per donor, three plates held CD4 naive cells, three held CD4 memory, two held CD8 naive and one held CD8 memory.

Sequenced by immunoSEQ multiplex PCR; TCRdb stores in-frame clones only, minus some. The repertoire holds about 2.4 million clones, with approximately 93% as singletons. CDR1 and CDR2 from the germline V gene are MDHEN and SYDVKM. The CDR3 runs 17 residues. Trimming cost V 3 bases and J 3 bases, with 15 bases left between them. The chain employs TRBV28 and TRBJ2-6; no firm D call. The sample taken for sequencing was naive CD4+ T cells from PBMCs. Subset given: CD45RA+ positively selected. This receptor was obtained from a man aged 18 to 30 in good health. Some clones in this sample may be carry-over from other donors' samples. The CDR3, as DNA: TGTGCCAGCAGTTTTATACGTCGAAGAGGTGGGGCCAACGTCCTGACTTTC. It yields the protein CASSFIRRRGGANVLTF.